Reported below is one T cell receptor beta chain. The source of the sample is a study of control samples from healthy donors and cancer patients. Libraries were prepared by immunoSEQ multiplex PCR; TCRdb keeps only in-frame clonotypes and omits some of them. The sample spans about 210,000 clones; the ten largest clones claim 2% to 2.5%. This CDR3 has 16 residues. V lost 10 bases and J lost 2; bases outside the gene matches: 14. Germline V CDR1 and CDR2: LNHDA, SQIVND (reference sequence). Sequenced sample: blood. The rearrangement joins TRBV19 to TRBJ2-3, with 8 bases fitting TRBD1. This clonotype originated in a woman in her twenties or thirties in good health. For the CDR3, the DNA is TGTGCCACCAATCAGGGGGCCCCCCTCTCCACAGATACGCAGTATTTT. Translated: CATNQGAPLSTDTQYF.